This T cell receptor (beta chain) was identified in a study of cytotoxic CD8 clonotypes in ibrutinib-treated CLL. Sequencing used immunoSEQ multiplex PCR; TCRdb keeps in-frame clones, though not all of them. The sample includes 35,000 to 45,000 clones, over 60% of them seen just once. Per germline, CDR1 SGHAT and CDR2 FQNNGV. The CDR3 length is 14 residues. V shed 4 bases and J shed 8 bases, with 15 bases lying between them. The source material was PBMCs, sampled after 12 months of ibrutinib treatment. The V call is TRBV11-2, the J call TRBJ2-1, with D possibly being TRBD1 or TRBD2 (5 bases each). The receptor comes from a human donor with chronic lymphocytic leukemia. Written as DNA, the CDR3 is TGTGCCAGCAGCTGGGGCGAGGGGAGATATGAGCAGTTCTTC. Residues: CASSWGEGRYEQFF.